This T cell receptor beta chain was documented in a study of graft-versus-host responses after intestinal transplantation. Findings and limits, study-wide: Levels of circulating GvH clones at their peak were associated with early post-transplant HvG declines. In recipient marrow, GvH clones were found, and some appeared first in ileum or blood.

This clone showed up just a few times. Its matching antigen is unknown. The data were produced by immunoSEQ multiplex PCR, yet TCRdb's version contains in-frame clones alone and is incomplete. The sample includes 27,000 or so clones, roughly 82% of them seen just once. This clonotype was sampled from a human donor who received an intestinal transplant. The sequences come from unstimulated CD4+ T cells sorted from spleen or lymph node cells, collected before intestinal transplant.

The CDR3 protein is CASSEVEGSYNEQFF. In DNA, the CDR3 is TGTGCCAGCAGTGAAGTGGAGGGGTCCTACAATGAGCAGTTCTTC. This sequence joins TRBV6-1 and TRBJ2-1; TRBD2 might be the D (6 bases). With 1 base removed from V and 1 base from J, the gap between germline ends came to 8 bases. Germline V lookup: CDR1 MNHNS, CDR2 SASEGT. This CDR3 is 15 amino acids long.